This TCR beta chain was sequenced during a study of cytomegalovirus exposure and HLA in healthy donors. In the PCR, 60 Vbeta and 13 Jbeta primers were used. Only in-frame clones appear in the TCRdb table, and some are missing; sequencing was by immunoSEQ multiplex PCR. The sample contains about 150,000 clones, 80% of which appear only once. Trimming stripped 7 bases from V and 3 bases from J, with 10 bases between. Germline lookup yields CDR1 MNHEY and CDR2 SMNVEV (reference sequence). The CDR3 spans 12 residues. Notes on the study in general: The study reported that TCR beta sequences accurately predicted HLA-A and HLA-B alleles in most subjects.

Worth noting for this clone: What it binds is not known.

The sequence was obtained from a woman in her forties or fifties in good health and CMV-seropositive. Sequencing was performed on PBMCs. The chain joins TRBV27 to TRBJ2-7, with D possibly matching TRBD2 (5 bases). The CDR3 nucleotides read TGTGCCAGCACACGGGGAGACTACGAGCAGTACTTC. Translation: CASTRGDYEQYF.